This TCR beta chain is from a study of cytomegalovirus exposure and HLA in healthy donors. Here immunoSEQ multiplex PCR was the method, and the copy in TCRdb shows in-frame clones only, minus some. The table records some 250,000 clones, around 90% of them present only once. V gave up 1 base and J gave up 9 bases, with 9 bases separating them. The CDR3 length is 12 residues. Germline CDR1 and CDR2: SGHTA and FQGTGA. The chain links TRBV7-3 to TRBJ1-2; perhaps TRBD1 as D (6 bases). This receptor was taken from a young woman in good health and CMV-seronegative. Sequencing was done on a sample of PBMCs. This CDR3 is CASSLRGGSYTF. CDR3 nucleotide sequence: TGTGCCAGCAGCTTAAGAGGGGGAAGCTACACCTTC.